Sequencing of this TCR beta chain was carried out in a study of T cell repertoires in cytomegalovirus infection. Study at large: Carrying CMV and the relevant HLA type showed in public TCR beta signatures.

As concerns this clonotype: Its antigen is not identified.

General observations from the study: Dominating the ex vivo response were HLA-C-restricted CMV-specific TCR beta clonotypes. Individuals carrying CMV plus the relevant HLA were identified by cumulative frequency of public TCR beta families.

Germline V gives CDR1 SEHNR, CDR2 FQNEAQ (reference sequence). Between the trimmed V and J ends, which lost 2 bases and 0 bases, there was a span of 14 bases. This CDR3 spans 17 amino acids. TCRdb re-analysed the reads in MiXCR, keeping a single row per CDR3 protein. The sample contains hundreds of thousands of distinct CDR3 sequences, more than 25% of which appear only once. This chain uses TRBV7-9 with TRBJ2-1, with D possibly matching TRBD2 (5 bases). The clonotype comes from a human donor in good health (CMV status not recorded). Some clones in this sample may be carry-over from other donors' samples. Here the sequenced sample was cultured CD8+ T cells from PBMCs, taken from culture after CMV antigen stimulation. This chain's CDR3 is CASSLPTAESSYNEQFF. The CDR3 DNA follows: TGTGCCAGCAGCTTACCAACAGCGGAGAGCTCCTACAATGAGCAGTTCTTC.